What follows are 4 T cell receptor beta chains derived from one specimen sequenced in a study of blood T cell repertoires in COVID-19. Sequencing used immunoSEQ multiplex PCR; TCRdb keeps in-frame clones, though not all of them. The data show 90,000 to 130,000 clones, about 79% seen once. Specimen: peripheral blood. The receptors here all came from a woman aged 80 or over with active or convalescent COVID-19.

This clone has more than one count but fewer than ten. V usage is TRBV5-1 and J usage is TRBJ2-5; TRBD2 agrees at 7 bases. J gave up 5 bases and V 3 bases, and 10 bases lay outside the gene matches. The CDR3 consists of 15 residues. Germline V gene lookup returns CDR1 SGHRS and CDR2 YFSETQ. CDR3 sequence reads: CASSWMTGEGETQYF. DNA of the CDR3: TGCGCCAGCAGCTGGATGACTGGGGAGGGGGAGACCCAGTACTTC. Variable domain in full (rest from reference TRBV5-1 and TRBJ2-5): KAGVTQTPRYLIKTRGQQVTLSCSPISGHRSVSWYQQTPGQGLQFLFEYFSETQRNKGNFPGRFSGRQFSNSRSEMNVSTLELGDSALYLCASSWMTGEGETQYFGPGTRLLVL.

V is TRBV28 and J is TRBJ1-6, with D tentatively TRBD1 (5 bases). CDR3 size: 14 residues. V lost 10 bases, J lost 6 bases, and 16 bases lay in between. CDR1 is MDHEN and CDR2 is SYDVKM in the germline V gene. The CDR3 nucleotides read TGTGCCACCTCCAGGGTAGATTTTAATTCACCCCTCCACTTT. Translating gives CATSRVDFNSPLHF.

V usage is TRBV6-6 and J usage is TRBJ1-2, with TRBD1 matching 10 bases. J gave up 7 bases and V 0 bases, and 5 bases lay outside the gene matches. From germline, CDR1 is MNHNY and CDR2 SVGAGI (reference sequence). The CDR3 has 15 residues. CDR3 sequence (DNA): TGTGCCAGCAGTTACTCCTTGGACAGGGGGTTTGGCTACACCTTC. Protein: CASSYSLDRGFGYTF.

This clone showed up just once. This rearrangement joins TRBV18 to TRBJ2-1; 8 bases map to TRBD1. Per germline, CDR1 KGHSH and CDR2 LQKENI. With 4 bases clipped from V and 6 bases from J, the junction kept 2 bases outside the gene matches. The CDR3 is 13 residues long. CDR3 nucleotides: TGTGCCAGCTCACTAGGGACAGGCAATGAGCAGTTCTTC. It is translated as CASSLGTGNEQFF.